This passage covers 28 T cell receptor beta chains from one sample sequenced in a study of pediatric ulcerative colitis. One to two pinch biopsies were taken from the rectum during colonoscopy. Assay: immunoSEQ multiplex PCR; the TCRdb copy retains only in-frame clones and omits some. There are 35,000 to 45,000 clones in the sample; roughly 71% occur only once, and 8% to 9.5% lies in the top ten. Sequencing used gut tissue. The source of these receptors is a boy between 10 and 17 years old with severe ulcerative colitis.

The chain is built from TRBV6-5 and TRBJ1-5; D unclear. Trimming removed 5 bases from V and 6 bases from J, with 14 bases in between. The germline CDR1 and CDR2 sequences are MNHEY and SVGAGI. CDR3 length: 14 amino acids. The CDR3 DNA sequence: TGTGCCAGCAGTGGCAGGTCCGGGGTTCAGCCCCAGCATTTT. This translates into CASSGRSGVQPQHF.

The chain combines TRBV27 with TRBJ1-6; D is undetermined. The germline CDR1 and CDR2 sequences are MNHEY and SMNVEV (reference sequence). The CDR3 has 15 amino acids. V lost 0 bases and J lost 1, with 4 bases in between. CDR3 protein: CASSLSGSYNSPLHF. CDR3 in DNA: TGTGCCAGCAGTTTATCAGGGTCCTATAATTCACCCCTCCACTTT.

This clone occurred a few times. The rearrangement joins TRBV5-4 to TRBJ1-2; possibly TRBD1 for D (5 bases). The V gene's germline CDR1 is SGHNT and CDR2 YYREEE (reference sequence). The germline V and J ends were trimmed by 5 bases and 2 bases, with 16 bases remaining between them. The CDR3 is made up of 15 amino acids. The CDR3 is CASRRLDSSNYGYTF. In DNA form, the CDR3 reads TGTGCCAGCAGACGTCTTGACAGCTCCAACTATGGCTACACCTTC.

A word on this clone: The conserved phenylalanine or tryptophan is not found at the CDR3 terminus, so this likely reflects a read error. The rearrangement links TRBV4-1 to TRBJ1-6; D is possibly TRBD1 (5 bases). There are 17 residues in the CDR3. The V and J ends lost 4 bases and 4 bases respectively, with 17 bases between them. Germline V CDR1 and CDR2: MGHRA, YSYEKL. The CDR3 sequence: CASSLGTGRDYNSPLHL. CDR3 DNA sequence: TGCGCCAGCAGCCTAGGAACGGGCAGGGATTATAATTCACCCCTCCACCTT.

The rearrangement uses TRBV7-2 and TRBJ2-1; 8 bases line up with TRBD2. Losses at the gene ends were 4 bases for V and 8 bases for J; bases not matched to a gene: 7. The V gene's germline CDR1 is SGHTA and CDR2 FQGNSA. The CDR3 runs to 14 residues. The CDR3 sequence is CASSSGTSSHEQFF. CDR3 DNA: TGTGCCAGCAGCTCGGGGACTAGTAGCCATGAGCAGTTCTTC.

V is TRBV29-1 and J is TRBJ2-5; D ambiguous. The CDR3 is 14 residues long. The germline CDR1 and CDR2 sequences are SQVTM and ANQGSEA. Trimming left V 0 bases short and J 8 bases short, with 16 bases between. The CDR3 DNA follows: TGCAGCGTTGAAGATTTTAGGAGTTCAGAAACCCAGTACTTC. This sequence encodes CSVEDFRSSETQYF.

In its sample, this clone was seen once. The genes are TRBV5-1 and TRBJ2-3; D gene uncertain. This CDR3 is 14 amino acids long. V lost 0 bases and J 3 bases, leaving 8 bases between the germline ends. CDR1 and CDR2 from the germline V gene are SGHRS and YFSETQ. CDR3 sequence (DNA): TGCGCCAGCAGCTTGGGGCCTCCTACAGATACGCAGTATTTT. Protein: CASSLGPPTDTQYF.

This sequence joins TRBV27 and TRBJ1-1; D is possibly TRBD1 (5 bases). Trimming cost V 0 bases and J 5 bases, with 13 bases left between them. The CDR3 length is 15 residues. In germline, CDR1 is MNHEY, CDR2 SMNVEV (reference sequence). CDR3 DNA: TGTGCCAGCAGTTTATCCTCAGGGATCGGGACTGAAGCTTTCTTT. It codes for CASSLSSGIGTEAFF.

V and J are TRBV19 and TRBJ2-5; TRBD2 agrees at 13 bases. The length of the CDR3 is 15 residues. Germline V CDR1 and CDR2: LNHDA, SQIVND (reference sequence). The J segment lost 5 bases and the V segment lost 9 bases, leaving 9 bases of the junction unmatched. The DNA for the CDR3 is TGTGCCAGCACAAGGACTAGCGGGGGCAGGGAGACCCAGTACTTC. Amino acid sequence: CASTRTSGGRETQYF. Based on the CDR3 plus reference TRBV19 and TRBJ2-5, the full variable domain is DGGITQSPKYLFRKEGQNVTLSCEQNLNHDAMYWYRQDPGQGLRLIYYSQIVNDFQKGDIAEGYSVSREKKESFPLTVTSAQKNPTAFYLCASTRTSGGRETQYFGPGTRLLVL.

This clone is a singleton in its sample. V and J are TRBV19 and TRBJ2-7; D may be TRBD1 or TRBD2 (5 bases each). Trimming took 1 base from V and 0 from J, leaving 10 bases between them. From germline, CDR1 is LNHDA and CDR2 SQIVND (reference sequence). The CDR3 has 15 amino acids. DNA of the CDR3: TGTGCCAGTAGTATAGGAGGGGCCAGCTCCTACGAGCAGTACTTC. Translated, it gives CASSIGGASSYEQYF.

This chain uses TRBV11-2 with TRBJ2-5; perhaps TRBD1 as D (5 bases). This CDR3 is 14 amino acids long. Germline V CDR1 and CDR2: SGHAT, FQNNGV. Trimming left V 8 bases short and J 5 bases short, with 18 bases between. CDR3 in DNA: TGTGCCAGCTCCTTATTAGGGGTCTGCGAGACCCAGTACTTC. This codes for CASSLLGVCETQYF.

The rearrangement joins TRBV2 to TRBJ2-1, with 11 bases fitting TRBD1. The CDR3 is 15 residues long. Germline trimming cut 4 bases from V and 7 bases from J; bases unmatched to any gene: 6. CDR1 is SNHLY and CDR2 is FYNNEI in the germline V gene. CDR3 DNA: TGTGCCAGCAGTGTCGGACAGGGGGCGAGGAATGAGCAGTTCTTC. The encoded protein is CASSVGQGARNEQFF.

The chain links TRBV7-2 to TRBJ2-7; 8 positions match TRBD2. The length of the CDR3 is 15 residues. Germline-derived CDR1 and CDR2 are SGHTA and FQGNSA. The junction had 4 bases not matched to a gene; V was cut back by 1 base and J by 2 bases. CDR3 residues: CASSLDSGGTYEQYF. CDR3 nucleotides: TGTGCCAGCAGCTTAGACAGCGGGGGAACCTACGAGCAGTACTTC.

The chain recombines TRBV6-5 with TRBJ2-7, with 10 bases identical to TRBD1. The CDR3 runs to 12 residues. The germline CDR1 and CDR2 sequences are MNHEY and SVGAGI. Germline trimming cut 6 bases from V and 6 bases from J; bases unmatched to any gene: 2. The CDR3 sequence: CASRTGGFEQYF. DNA of the CDR3: TGTGCCAGCAGGACAGGGGGCTTCGAGCAGTACTTC.

The gene calls are TRBV6-1 and TRBJ2-5; a possible D gene is TRBD2 (6 bases). The V and J ends lost 7 bases and 1 base respectively, with 13 bases between them. The CDR3 totals 14 residues. Germline values: CDR1 MNHNS, CDR2 SASEGT. The DNA for the CDR3 is TGTGCCAGCACCAATATAGCGGTCCAAGAGACCCAGTACTTC. Protein sequence: CASTNIAVQETQYF.

The V and J genes are TRBV7-9 and TRBJ1-4, with D unresolved. Germline V gene data show CDR1 as SEHNR and CDR2 as FQNEAQ (reference sequence). The CDR3 sequence is 13 residues long. V shed 1 base and J shed 8 bases, with 8 bases lying between them. CDR3 in DNA: TGTGCCAGCAGCTTAGACTGGGAGGAAAAACTGTTTTTT. Protein sequence: CASSLDWEEKLFF.

This chain joins TRBV4-1 and TRBJ1-1; D not resolved. Germline loops: CDR1 MGHRA, CDR2 YSYEKL. V was trimmed by 0 bases and J by 2 bases, leaving 10 bases between them. The CDR3 runs 15 residues. Here the CDR3 DNA reads TGCGCCAGCAGCCAAGAGGTCGGAAGCAACACTGAAGCTTTCTTT. It translates to CASSQEVGSNTEAFF.

The chain has TRBV27 and TRBJ2-1; D possibly matches TRBD1 or TRBD2 (5 bases each). Germline CDR1 reads MNHEY; CDR2 reads SMNVEV (reference sequence). Trimming stripped 4 bases from V and 2 bases from J, with 15 bases between. CDR3 length equals 16 residues. CDR3 amino acids: CASSSRRGPAYNEQFF. CDR3 sequence (DNA): TGTGCCAGCAGTTCAAGACGGGGACCCGCCTACAATGAGCAGTTCTTC.

This rearrangement joins TRBV15 to TRBJ2-1; D unresolved. V lost 3 bases, J lost 7 bases, and 7 bases lay in between. The CDR3 length is 12 residues. CDR1 LNHNV and CDR2 YYDKDF come from the germline V gene (reference sequence). CDR3 sequence: CATSRVRNEQFF. Written as DNA, the CDR3 is TGTGCCACCAGCAGGGTTAGGAATGAGCAGTTCTTC.

This chain uses TRBV10-3 with TRBJ2-2; the D is unclear. The CDR3 is made up of 13 amino acids. V was shortened by 0 bases and J by 3 bases, with 2 bases between the two germline ends. The germline CDR1 and CDR2 sequences are ENHRY and SYGVKD. This chain's CDR3 is CAISESYTGELFF. The CDR3 DNA reads as TGTGCCATCAGTGAGTCCTACACCGGGGAGCTGTTTTTT.

The rearrangement links TRBV9 to TRBJ2-2; D possibly corresponds to TRBD1 (5 bases). This CDR3 has 16 residues. The V gene's germline CDR1 is SGDLS and CDR2 YYNGEE. Deletions cut 6 bases from V and 2 bases from J, with 17 bases between. The CDR3 sequence: CASTGHLGENTGELFF. CDR3 DNA: TGTGCCAGCACCGGTCATCTAGGGGAAAACACCGGGGAGCTGTTTTTT.

This clone was seen only once. The chain carries TRBV27 and TRBJ1-1; tentatively, D is TRBD1 (6 bases). The V gene lost 0 bases and the J gene lost 3 bases, with 11 bases spanning the gap. Germline V CDR1 and CDR2: MNHEY, SMNVEV (reference sequence). The CDR3 consists of 15 residues. CDR3 sequence: CASSLSIGGHTEAFF. The CDR3 DNA reads as TGTGCCAGCAGTTTATCAATCGGGGGGCACACTGAAGCTTTCTTT.

In this sample, this clone turned up a few times. This chain connects TRBV6-5 to TRBJ1-1; TRBD1 matches 8 bases. Germline CDR1 and CDR2: MNHEY and SVGAGI. CDR3 length: 15 amino acids. The J segment lost 1 base and the V segment lost 4 bases, leaving 5 bases of the junction unmatched. The CDR3 sequence: CASSLSGTGNTEAFF. In DNA, the CDR3 is TGTGCCAGCAGTTTGTCCGGGACAGGGAACACTGAAGCTTTCTTT.

The chain is built from TRBV5-4 and TRBJ1-5; D perhaps matches TRBD1 (5 bases). V was trimmed by 1 base and J by 4 bases, leaving 9 bases between them. This CDR3 region has 14 residues. Germline loops: CDR1 SGHNT, CDR2 YYREEE (reference sequence). The CDR3, as DNA: TGTGCCAGCAGCTTGCTGGGGGATAATCAGCCCCAGCATTTT. Its translation is CASSLLGDNQPQHF.

The sample holds a few counts of this clone. The chain recombines TRBV7-2 with TRBJ2-3; 8 bases are a match to TRBD1. CDR1 is SGHTA, CDR2 FQGNSA, per germline. V gave up 1 base and J gave up 4 bases; unmatched junction bases: 4. The CDR3 length is 15 residues. CDR3: CASSLGNRGSDTQYF. DNA for the CDR3: TGTGCCAGCAGCTTAGGGAACAGGGGGTCAGATACGCAGTATTTT. The variable domain in full, completed from reference TRBV7-2 and TRBJ2-3, reads GAGVSQSPSNKVTEKGKDVELRCDPISGHTALYWYRQSLGQGLEFLIYFQGNSAPDKSGLPSDRFSAERTGGSVSTLTIQRTQQEDSAVYLCASSLGNRGSDTQYFGPGTRLTVL.

This clone was picked up one time. CDR3 region: CAVRGPNSSYEQYF. The DNA of the CDR3 is TGTGCCGTCAGGGGTCCTAACAGCTCCTACGAGCAGTACTTC. The chain employs TRBV30 and TRBJ2-7; possibly TRBD1 for D (6 bases). Trimming shortened V by 8 bases and J by 0 bases, and 17 bases separated the two germline ends. The CDR3 has 14 residues. Germline CDR1 reads GTSNPN; CDR2 reads SVGIG (reference sequence). Variable domain in full (rest from reference TRBV30 and TRBJ2-7): SQTIHQWPATLVQPVGSPLSLECTVEGTSNPNLYWYRQAAGRGLQLLFYSVGIGQISSEVPQNLSASRPQDRQFILSSKKLLLSDSGFYLCAVRGPNSSYEQYFGPGTRLTVT.

This clone came up once. This chain connects TRBV7-9 to TRBJ2-7; D unclear. V lost 0 bases and J lost 6, with 21 bases in between. CDR3 size: 17 residues. The V gene's germline CDR1 is SEHNR and CDR2 FQNEAQ (reference sequence). CDR3 nucleotide sequence: TGTGCCAGCAGCTTAGCGCGTTCGGCTGATCTCTACGTCGAGCAGTACTTC. It specifies CASSLARSADLYVEQYF. Looking up the rest from reference TRBV7-9 and TRBJ2-7 gives the full variable domain: DTGVSQNPRHKITKRGQNVTFRCDPISEHNRLYWYRQTLGQGPEFLTYFQNEAQLEKSRLLSDRFSAERPKGSFSTLEIQRTEQGDSAMYLCASSLARSADLYVEQYFGPGTRLTVT.

The chain carries TRBV6-1 and TRBJ2-3; D call uncertain. Deletions cut 2 bases from V and 1 base from J, with 7 bases between. CDR3 length: 14 residues. Germline V gene sequence: CDR1 MNHNS, CDR2 SASEGT. The CDR3: CASSEQARTDTQYF. The DNA for the CDR3 is TGTGCCAGCAGTGAACAGGCGCGCACAGATACGCAGTATTTT.